The 27 T cell receptor beta chains below were found in one sample sequenced in a study of OX40 agonist ivuxolimab in advanced cancers. Receptors were amplified or captured by the immunoSEQ multiplex PCR assay. TCRdb obtained this table from immuneACCESS and retained in-frame rearrangements with V and J assigned. These tables miss some clones; where compared with another copy, unresolved V genes account for less than half of the shortfall, and the remainder is unexplained. This sample is represented by 73,000 or so clones; roughly nine tenths of them were singletons. The leading ten clones occupy around 0.46% of the sample. Here the sequenced sample was CD4+ or CD8+ T cells sorted from blood, taken in a trial of the OX40 agonist ivuxolimab. The origin of the receptors is an adult with an advanced solid tumor such as melanoma, head and neck, liver or kidney cancer.

The chain links TRBV6-5 to TRBJ2-2; tentative D call: TRBD2 (7 bases). The V and J ends lost 8 bases and 2 bases respectively, with 12 bases between them. The length of the CDR3 is 14 residues. The germline V gene encodes CDR1 MNHEY and CDR2 SVGAGI. Here the CDR3 reads CASGGGRNTGELFF. The CDR3 DNA reads as TGTGCCAGCGGGGGCGGGAGAAACACCGGGGAGCTGTTTTTT.

This clone was recorded only once. The chain joins TRBV6-5 to TRBJ1-4, with TRBD1 as a possible D gene (6 bases). The germline gives CDR1 MNHEY, CDR2 SVGAGI. V gave up 0 bases and J gave up 2 bases, with 10 bases separating them. The CDR3 loop spans 16 amino acids. The CDR3 sequence is CASSYSGTSTNEKLFF. The CDR3 nucleotides are TGTGCCAGCAGTTACTCGGGGACATCGACTAATGAAAAACTGTTTTTT.

The V and J genes are TRBV18 and TRBJ2-1, with D perhaps TRBD2 (6 bases). CDR3 size: 16 residues. The V and J ends lost 0 bases and 7 bases respectively, with 16 bases between them. Germline-derived CDR1 and CDR2 are KGHSH and LQKENI. The CDR3 DNA is TGTGCCAGCTCACCACCGCCTGCGGGATTTTGGAATGAGCAGTTCTTC. Translation: CASSPPPAGFWNEQFF.

The J gene is TRBJ2-2, the V gene TRBV19; a possible D gene is TRBD2 (6 bases). The CDR3 spans 15 residues. The V end was cut by 7 bases, the J end by 4 bases, with 16 bases between. CDR1 is LNHDA and CDR2 is SQIVND in the germline V gene (reference sequence). CDR3 in amino acids: CASTPSADLTGELFF. Written as DNA, the CDR3 is TGTGCCAGTACTCCTAGCGCCGATCTCACCGGGGAGCTGTTTTTT.

V and J are TRBV10-2 and TRBJ2-7, with TRBD1 matching over 7 bases. The germline V gene encodes CDR1 WSHSY and CDR2 SAAADI. J was trimmed by 6 bases and V by 8 bases; bases with no gene match: 13. The CDR3 is 14 amino acids. In nucleotides, the CDR3 is TGCGCCAGCCGACCCCCAGGGGGTAGGGGCGAGCAGTACTTC. Translation: CASRPPGGRGEQYF.

The V and J genes are TRBV11-3 and TRBJ2-1; TRBD1 is a possible D gene (7 bases). Trimming left V 6 bases short and J 3 bases short, with 15 bases between. The CDR3 spans 15 residues. Germline lookup yields CDR1 SGHNT and CDR2 YENEEA. DNA of the CDR3: TGTGCCAGCAGTTCCAGGGGGAGGAACTACAATGAGCAGTTCTTC. Its translation: CASSSRGRNYNEQFF. The full variable domain, with the rest looked up from reference TRBV11-3 and TRBJ2-1, is EAGVVQSPRYKIIEKKQPVAFWCNPISGHNTLYWYLQNLGQGPELLIRYENEEAVDDSQLPKDRFSAERLKGVDSTLKIQPAELGDSAVYLCASSSRGRNYNEQFFGPGTRLTVL.

This chain uses TRBV5-4 with TRBJ2-5; D ambiguous. V shed 0 bases and J shed 14 bases, with 20 bases lying between them. Germline CDR1 is SGHNT and CDR2 is YYREEE (reference sequence). The CDR3 is 14 amino acids. CDR3 nucleotides: TGTGCCAGCAGCTTGGATAGACCGGGCCCAGAACTTTACTTC. This translates into CASSLDRPGPELYF.

The rearrangement joins TRBV6-6 to TRBJ2-2, with a tentative D call TRBD2 (6 bases). Germline V gene data show CDR1 as MNHNY and CDR2 as SVGAGI (reference sequence). This CDR3 has 14 amino acids. Trimming removed 6 bases from V and 4 bases from J, with 12 bases in between. The CDR3 here is CASRGLGGTGELFF. CDR3 coding DNA: TGTGCCAGCAGGGGTCTGGGGGGCACCGGGGAGCTGTTTTTT.

CDR3 DNA sequence: TGTGCCAGCAGATCGGGTCTAGCGGGAGCAGATACGCAGTATTTT. Its protein is CASRSGLAGADTQYF. The genes are TRBV28 and TRBJ2-3; 10 nucleotides line up with TRBD2. J was trimmed by 4 bases and V by 6 bases; bases with no gene match: 7. The germline gives CDR1 MDHEN, CDR2 SYDVKM. The CDR3 contains 15 residues.

This sequence joins TRBV4-1 and TRBJ2-7; the D is unclear. Germline CDR1 MGHRA, CDR2 YSYEKL. The V gene lost 1 base and the J gene lost 9 bases, with 13 bases spanning the gap. The CDR3 runs to 13 residues. The DNA of the CDR3 is TGCGCCAGCAGCCAAGGCCCGAGACTGGCGCAGTACTTC. It encodes CASSQGPRLAQYF.

Note on this clone: The junction does not match germline at one end; this may be a read error. The V gene is TRBV11-2, the J gene TRBJ1-2; 12 bases agree with TRBD1. The CDR3 is 12 amino acids. Germline V CDR1 and CDR2: SGHAT, FQNNGV. The CDR3, as DNA: TGTGCCAGCAGCTTGGGGACAGGGGGCGTCCACTTC. Its protein is CASSLGTGGVHF.

The chain combines TRBV18 with TRBJ2-3; the D is unclear. V lost 4 bases to trimming and J lost 0 bases, with 11 bases between them. Germline assignment: CDR1 KGHSH and CDR2 LQKENI. This CDR3 has 15 amino acids. CDR3 in amino acids: CASSRGGTSTDTQYF. CDR3 DNA sequence: TGTGCCAGCTCACGTGGCGGTACTAGCACAGATACGCAGTATTTT.

V gene TRBV30 combines with J gene TRBJ2-5; D possibly corresponds to TRBD1 (7 bases). Germline-derived CDR1 and CDR2 are GTSNPN and SVGIG (reference sequence). V was cut by 5 bases and J by 1 base, with 23 bases left in between. The CDR3 consists of 17 residues. The CDR3 loop reads CAWGFLGGTAIQETQYF. The CDR3 DNA reads TGTGCCTGGGGGTTCCTCGGCGGGACAGCCATCCAAGAGACCCAGTACTTC.

V gene TRBV27 combines with J gene TRBJ1-2, with 7 positions matching TRBD1. V was pared by 5 bases and J by 11 bases, with 11 bases of the junction left unmatched. This CDR3 is 13 amino acids long. Per the germline V gene, CDR1 is MNHEY and CDR2 is SMNVEV (reference sequence). This CDR3 is CASSTNTGVGYTF. The CDR3 coding sequence is TGTGCCAGCAGTACTAATACAGGGGTTGGTTACACCTTC.

The chain carries TRBV7-9 and TRBJ2-3, with 10 bases lining up with TRBD2. Germline V gives CDR1 SEHNR, CDR2 FQNEAQ (reference sequence). V lost 1 base and J lost 9; bases outside the gene matches: 4. The CDR3 spans 14 residues. The CDR3 protein is CASSLEASGGTQYF. CDR3 bases: TGTGCCAGCAGCTTAGAGGCTAGCGGGGGCACGCAGTATTTT. Filled out from reference TRBV7-9 and TRBJ2-3, the complete variable domain reads DTGVSQNPRHKITKRGQNVTFRCDPISEHNRLYWYRQTLGQGPEFLTYFQNEAQLEKSRLLSDRFSAERPKGSFSTLEIQRTEQGDSAMYLCASSLEASGGTQYFGPGTRLTVL.

V is TRBV30 and J is TRBJ1-4, with 9 bases lining up with TRBD1. Germline V gene sequence: CDR1 GTSNPN, CDR2 SVGIG (reference sequence). V gave up 3 bases and J gave up 7 bases; unmatched junction bases: 6. The CDR3 length is 14 residues. The CDR3 protein is CAWSLGQGAEKLFF. The CDR3 coding sequence is TGTGCCTGGAGCTTGGGACAGGGCGCTGAAAAACTGTTTTTT.

This clone has more than one count but fewer than ten. The rearrangement uses TRBV10-3 and TRBJ2-5; TRBD2 matches at 7 bases. CDR1 is ENHRY, CDR2 SYGVKD, per germline. The CDR3 covers 13 residues. The V segment lost 7 bases and the J segment 5 bases; nucleotides outside the gene matches: 7. The chain's CDR3 is CAINRLAGETQYF. The CDR3 nucleotides are TGTGCCATCAACCGACTAGCTGGGGAGACCCAGTACTTC.

In DNA, the CDR3 is TGTGCCAGCAGCTATCAAGCGGGAGCTCGTTACGAGCAGTACTTC. Amino acids: CASSYQAGARYEQYF. The chain combines TRBV5-4 with TRBJ2-5; 8 nucleotides match TRBD2. The J call is doubtful: the DNA matches TRBJ2-7 better. CDR1 is SGHNT, CDR2 YYREEE, per germline (reference sequence). There are 15 residues in the CDR3.

This chain connects TRBV30 to TRBJ1-1; no clear D gene. The CDR3 covers 16 residues. V lost 4 bases to trimming and J lost 0 bases, with 18 bases between them. Germline CDR1 is GTSNPN and CDR2 is SVGIG (reference sequence). CDR3 sequence: CAWNTPGGAMNTEAFF. The CDR3 DNA sequence: TGTGCCTGGAACACCCCCGGAGGAGCCATGAACACTGAAGCTTTCTTT.

The chain has TRBV6-1 and TRBJ1-4; 9 bases agree with TRBD1. This CDR3 is 16 amino acids long. After removal of 4 bases from V and 3 bases from J, the junction contained 6 bases not matched to a gene. Per the germline V gene, CDR1 is MNHNS and CDR2 is SASEGT. The CDR3 region has the DNA TGTGCCAGCAGTGTGGACAGGGGTCGGGCTAATGAAAAACTGTTTTTT. As protein: CASSVDRGRANEKLFF.

This clone was counted once. CDR3 sequence (DNA): TGTGCCACCAGCAGGGGGGCTTCAGGCCTCTCTAGCACAGATACGCAGTATTTT. Its protein product is CATSRGASGLSSTDTQYF. V and J are TRBV15 and TRBJ2-3, with D perhaps TRBD1 (6 bases). Between the trimmed V and J ends, which lost 3 bases and 0 bases, there was a span of 19 bases. Germline CDR1 and CDR2: LNHNV and YYDKDF (reference sequence). The CDR3 covers 18 residues.

The chain is built from TRBV7-8 and TRBJ1-5, with D perhaps TRBD1 (5 bases). The CDR3 runs 16 residues. V lost 7 bases to trimming and J lost 3 bases, with 19 bases between them. Germline CDR1 and CDR2: SGHVS and FQNEAQ. Here the CDR3 reads CASTQLGGALNQPQHF. The CDR3 DNA follows: TGTGCCAGCACCCAACTCGGAGGGGCCCTCAATCAGCCCCAGCATTTT.

The CDR3 DNA reads as TGTGCCAGCTCCGTCCGACAGGGCCACAATGAGCAGTTCTTC. As protein: CASSVRQGHNEQFF. The rearrangement links TRBV27 to TRBJ2-1; 7 bases are a match to TRBD1. Trimming cost V 8 bases and J 5 bases; bases outside gene matches: 9. The CDR3 loop spans 14 amino acids. The germline V gene has CDR1 MNHEY and CDR2 SMNVEV (reference sequence).

This sequence joins TRBV2 and TRBJ1-2; D not certain. Looked up from germline, CDR1 is SNHLY and CDR2 is FYNNEI. The CDR3 extends over 15 amino acids. V was shortened by 2 bases and J by 8 bases, with 18 bases between the two germline ends. CDR3 region: CASSENNIRGIGYTF. The CDR3 region has the DNA TGTGCCAGCAGTGAAAATAATATTAGAGGGATCGGCTACACCTTC.

The chain joins TRBV10-3 to TRBJ2-1; D gene ambiguous. CDR3 length: 12 amino acids. The germline gives CDR1 ENHRY, CDR2 SYGVKD. Trimming cost V 2 bases and J 7 bases, with 6 bases left between them. DNA of the CDR3: TGTGCCATCAGTGAGGCGGAAAATGAGCAGTTCTTC. Translating gives CAISEAENEQFF.

The chain links TRBV11-2 to TRBJ1-5; D is unresolved. CDR1 is SGHAT, CDR2 FQNNGV, per germline. This CDR3 is 15 amino acids long. V was cut by 1 base and J by 4 bases, with 11 bases left in between. CDR3 in amino acids: CASSLGAMGNQPQHF. CDR3 nucleotides: TGTGCCAGCAGCTTAGGGGCGATGGGGAATCAGCCCCAGCATTTT.

The chain uses TRBV6-5 and TRBJ2-7; 7 bases agree with TRBD1. Trimming took 0 bases from V and 2 from J; bases not matched to a gene: 4. The CDR3 covers 15 residues. CDR1 MNHEY and CDR2 SVGAGI come from the germline V gene. The CDR3 DNA follows: TGTGCCAGCAGTTACTCTTGGCAGGGGGCCTACGAGCAGTACTTC. It codes for CASSYSWQGAYEQYF.